This T cell receptor (beta chain) was captured by sequencing in a study of blood T cell repertoires in COVID-19 (dated by TCRdb to 2019 to 2021). Notes on the research overall: Collaborator samples came from the United States, Italy and Spain and covered acute and convalescent phases of COVID-19. The repertoires were released in a freely available public database meant as a resource for research on the immune response to SARS-CoV-2. The sample metadata nearly always contained a de-identified subject ID, COVID-19 status, age in years and sex. Samples were obtained from the ongoing ImmuneRACE study (first 160 participants) and from 1,200 or so subjects provided by 6 global collaborators. Subjects who had been exposed to COVID-19, were actively infected with it, or had recovered from it provided the deeply sampled blood TCRbeta repertoires that made up the dataset. Where HLA class I and class II types were available, the types were taken from metadata supplied by the sample provider, not from assay-based typing. The material from the prospective study consisted of cDNA or gDNA derived from T cells, B-cell-depleted T cells, or PBMCs.

V was cut back by 7 bases and J by 5 bases, leaving a gap of 14 bases between them. Spanning cysteine to phenylalanine, the CDR3 consists of 13 amino acids. Only the CDR3 DNA is retained, 39 bases long and in frame from the first base. CDR1 and CDR2 are read off the germline V gene (reference sequence) as LNHDA and SQIVND. One collaborating source in Seattle enrolled patients during active infection and followed them longitudinally through the course of disease. Each collaborating institution followed its own protocols to collect whole blood in K2EDTA tubes. Collaborator samples were shipped for TCRbeta analysis as frozen whole blood, isolated PBMCs, or DNA extracted from either sample type. The study at large found these results: Clinical and demographic metadata were provided uncurated, with the amount varying by source and participant.

TCRbeta CDR3 regions were amplified from genomic DNA by means of the immunoSEQ Assay, a bias-controlled multiplex PCR. Regarding the original processing steps: Within the assay, amplification of reference gene primers was used to estimate how many nucleated cells each sample contained. To quantify the absolute abundance of each unique TCRbeta CDR3 rearrangement, sequence reads were collapsed and filtered. For each sample, productive Simpson clonality was calculated by taking the square root of Simpson's diversity index across productive rearrangements. Entries here come from immuneACCESS through TCRdb and include only in-frame sequences with V and J called. Some clones fail to appear in such tables; in the studies checked, an unresolved V gene covers under half of the shortfall, and the cause of the remainder is unknown. V, J and clone size derive from that table, while D and trimming were established from the DNA sequence. The sample yields some 250,000 clones; about 90% were counted once. The ten largest clones add up to approximately 12% of the sample.

On this clone itself: What this receptor recognizes is not known. Base qualities are not recorded, but no much larger clone differs from it by a single base.

The chain joins TRBV19 to TRBJ2-5; TRBD2 might be the D gene, on 6 matching bases. Specimen: peripheral blood. The TCR was taken from a woman between 25 and 40 years old with COVID-19, enrolled during active disease. This receptor carries the CDR3 CASTGGYAETQYF. The sequenced DNA: TGTGCCAGTACCGGGGGATACGCGGAGACCCAGTACTTC.